This TCR beta chain was sequenced for a study of CD8+ T cells in alopecia areata. The study, taken as a whole, reports: Lesional scalp displayed greater clonality than normal scalp, most notably in alopecia totalis/universalis. Patients shared TCRs less clearly than mice did, possibly for HLA-related reasons. Scalp repertoires also include resident alphabeta T cells from normal skin.

As to this clone: As yet, its antigen is unknown.

J was trimmed by 6 bases and V by 3 bases; bases with no gene match: 14. Germline V CDR1 and CDR2: SGDLS, YYNGEE. The CDR3 extends over 16 amino acids. Sorted populations comprised CD4+ and CD8+ T cells obtained from PBMCs. RNA was isolated and reverse transcribed to cDNA, the sequencing template. Produced via immunoSEQ multiplex PCR; TCRdb's table is partial and in-frame only. The table lists about 110,000 clones, 59% of them singletons. The specimen sequenced was CD8+ T cells sorted from blood. The receptor was isolated from a human donor in good health. The chain carries TRBV9 and TRBJ1-2; 7 bases are shared with TRBD1. The CDR3 loop reads CASSGAGTATENGYTF. Written as DNA, the CDR3 is TGTGCCAGCAGCGGCGCCGGGACAGCAACCGAAAATGGCTACACCTTC.